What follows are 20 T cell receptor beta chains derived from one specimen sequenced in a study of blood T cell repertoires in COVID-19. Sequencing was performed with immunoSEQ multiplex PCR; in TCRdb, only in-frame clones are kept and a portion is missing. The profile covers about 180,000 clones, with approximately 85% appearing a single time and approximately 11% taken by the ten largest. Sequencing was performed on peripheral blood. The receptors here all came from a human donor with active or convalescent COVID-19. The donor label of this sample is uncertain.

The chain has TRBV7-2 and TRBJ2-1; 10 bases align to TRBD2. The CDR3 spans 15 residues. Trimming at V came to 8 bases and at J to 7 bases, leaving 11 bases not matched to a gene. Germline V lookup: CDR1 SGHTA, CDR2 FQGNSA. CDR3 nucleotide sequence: TGTGCCAGCGGGGGACCTAGCGGGAGCGTTAATGAGCAGTTCTTC. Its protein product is CASGGPSGSVNEQFF.

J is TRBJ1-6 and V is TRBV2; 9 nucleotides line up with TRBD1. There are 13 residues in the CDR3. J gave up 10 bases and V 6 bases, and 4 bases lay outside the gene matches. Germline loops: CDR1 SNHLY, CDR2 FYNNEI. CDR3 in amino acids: CASRGTGLSPLHF. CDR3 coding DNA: TGTGCCAGCAGAGGGACAGGGTTATCACCCCTCCACTTT.

Here the CDR3 reads CASTRQGTEKLFF. Here the CDR3 DNA reads TGTGCCAGCACCCGACAGGGGACTGAAAAACTGTTTTTT. The chain links TRBV6-5 to TRBJ1-4, with 8 bases that match TRBD1. This CDR3 is built from 13 residues. CDR1 is MNHEY and CDR2 is SVGAGI in the germline V gene. V dropped 7 bases and J dropped 7; count of bases not matched to a gene: 5.

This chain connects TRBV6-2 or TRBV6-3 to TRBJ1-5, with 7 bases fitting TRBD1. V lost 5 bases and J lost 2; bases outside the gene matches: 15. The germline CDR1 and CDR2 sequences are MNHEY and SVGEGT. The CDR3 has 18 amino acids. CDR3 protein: CASSDGLNRGSGNQPQHF. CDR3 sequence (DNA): TGTGCCAGCAGTGACGGATTGAACAGGGGCAGCGGCAATCAGCCCCAGCATTTT.

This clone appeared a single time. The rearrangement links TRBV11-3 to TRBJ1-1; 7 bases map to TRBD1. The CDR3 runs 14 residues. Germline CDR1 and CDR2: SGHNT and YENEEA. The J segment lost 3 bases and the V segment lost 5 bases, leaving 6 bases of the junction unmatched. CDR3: CASSPTGEDTEAFF. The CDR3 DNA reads TGTGCCAGCAGCCCAACAGGGGAGGACACTGAAGCTTTCTTT.

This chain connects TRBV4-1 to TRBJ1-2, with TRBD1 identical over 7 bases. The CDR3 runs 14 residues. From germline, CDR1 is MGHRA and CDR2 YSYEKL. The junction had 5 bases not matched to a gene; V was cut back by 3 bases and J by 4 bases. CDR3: CASSHPDRSYGYTF. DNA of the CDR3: TGCGCCAGCAGCCACCCGGACAGGAGCTATGGCTACACCTTC.

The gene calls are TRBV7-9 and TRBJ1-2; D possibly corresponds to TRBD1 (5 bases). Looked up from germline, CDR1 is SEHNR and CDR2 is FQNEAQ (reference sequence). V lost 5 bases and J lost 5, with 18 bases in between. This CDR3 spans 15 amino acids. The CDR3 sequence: CASSGRDPREYGYTF. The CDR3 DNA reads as TGTGCCAGCAGCGGACGGGACCCCCGGGAGTATGGCTACACCTTC.

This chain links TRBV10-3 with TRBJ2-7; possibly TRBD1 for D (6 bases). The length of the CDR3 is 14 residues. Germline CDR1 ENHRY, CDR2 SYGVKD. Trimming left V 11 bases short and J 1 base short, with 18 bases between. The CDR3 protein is CAVQALQGSYEQYF. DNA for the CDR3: TGTGCCGTACAGGCGCTGCAGGGGTCCTACGAGCAGTACTTC.

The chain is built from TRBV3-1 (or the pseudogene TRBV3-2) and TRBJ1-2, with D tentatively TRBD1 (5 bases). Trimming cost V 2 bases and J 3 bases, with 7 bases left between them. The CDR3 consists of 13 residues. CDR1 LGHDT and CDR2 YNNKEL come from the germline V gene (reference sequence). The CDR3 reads CASSQSGHYGYTF. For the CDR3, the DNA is TGTGCCAGCAGCCAATCAGGGCACTATGGCTACACCTTC.

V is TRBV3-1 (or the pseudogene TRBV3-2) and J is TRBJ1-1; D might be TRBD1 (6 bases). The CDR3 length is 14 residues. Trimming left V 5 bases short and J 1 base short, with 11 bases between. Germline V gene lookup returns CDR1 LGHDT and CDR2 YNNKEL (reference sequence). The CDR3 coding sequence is TGTGCCAGCAGCTACCGACAGGCGAACACTGAAGCTTTCTTT. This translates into CASSYRQANTEAFF.

CDR3 residues: CAWSGGPYSNQPQHF. The CDR3, as DNA: TGTGCCTGGAGTGGCGGGCCCTATAGCAATCAGCCCCAGCATTTT. This chain links TRBV30 with TRBJ1-5, with D hard to call. The CDR3 consists of 15 residues. Germline V CDR1 and CDR2: GTSNPN, SVGIG (reference sequence). Trimming stripped 1 base from V and 0 bases from J, with 10 bases between. Using reference TRBV30 and TRBJ1-5 for the parts outside the CDR3, the full variable domain is SQTIHQWPATLVQPVGSPLSLECTVEGTSNPNLYWYRQAAGRGLQLLFYSVGIGQISSEVPQNLSASRPQDRQFILSSKKLLLSDSGFYLCAWSGGPYSNQPQHFGDGTRLSIL.

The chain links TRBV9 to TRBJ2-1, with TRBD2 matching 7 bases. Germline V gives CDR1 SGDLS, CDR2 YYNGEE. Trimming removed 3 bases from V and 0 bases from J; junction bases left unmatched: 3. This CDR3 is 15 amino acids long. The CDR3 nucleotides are TGTGCCAGCAGCGAAAGCGGGATCTCCTACAATGAGCAGTTCTTC. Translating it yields CASSESGISYNEQFF.

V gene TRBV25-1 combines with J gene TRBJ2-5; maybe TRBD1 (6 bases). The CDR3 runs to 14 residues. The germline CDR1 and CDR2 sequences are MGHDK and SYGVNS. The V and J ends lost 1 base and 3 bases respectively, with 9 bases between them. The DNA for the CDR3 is TGTGCCAGCAGTGAATTGGCAGGGGAAGAGACCCAGTACTTC. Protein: CASSELAGEETQYF.

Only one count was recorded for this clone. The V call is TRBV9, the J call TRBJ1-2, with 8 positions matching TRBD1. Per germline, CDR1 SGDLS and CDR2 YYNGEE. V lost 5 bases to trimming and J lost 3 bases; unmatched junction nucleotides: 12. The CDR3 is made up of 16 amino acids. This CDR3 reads CASSRGQGPSDYGYTF. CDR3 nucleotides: TGTGCCAGCAGTCGCGGACAGGGCCCTTCGGACTATGGCTACACCTTC.

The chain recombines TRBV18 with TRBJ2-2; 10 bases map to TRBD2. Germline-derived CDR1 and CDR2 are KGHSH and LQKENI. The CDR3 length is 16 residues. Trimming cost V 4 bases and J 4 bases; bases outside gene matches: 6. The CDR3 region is CASSLSLAGITGELFF. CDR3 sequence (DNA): TGTGCCAGCTCACTCTCACTAGCGGGAATCACCGGGGAGCTGTTTTTT.

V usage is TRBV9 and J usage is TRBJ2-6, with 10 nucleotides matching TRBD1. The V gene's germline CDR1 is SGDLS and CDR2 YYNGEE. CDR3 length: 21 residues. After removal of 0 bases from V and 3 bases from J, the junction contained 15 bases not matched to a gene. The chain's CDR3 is CASSVEGGSRDRGSGANVLTF. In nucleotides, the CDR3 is TGTGCCAGCAGCGTAGAGGGAGGGTCCCGGGACAGGGGTAGTGGGGCCAACGTCCTGACTTTC.

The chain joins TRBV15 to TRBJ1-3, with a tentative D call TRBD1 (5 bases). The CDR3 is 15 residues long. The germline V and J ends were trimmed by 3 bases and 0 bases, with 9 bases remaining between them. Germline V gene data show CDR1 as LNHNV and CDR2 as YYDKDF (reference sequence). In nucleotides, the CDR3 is TGTGCCACCAGCAGCGACAGATTCTCTGGAAACACCATATATTTT. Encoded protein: CATSSDRFSGNTIYF.

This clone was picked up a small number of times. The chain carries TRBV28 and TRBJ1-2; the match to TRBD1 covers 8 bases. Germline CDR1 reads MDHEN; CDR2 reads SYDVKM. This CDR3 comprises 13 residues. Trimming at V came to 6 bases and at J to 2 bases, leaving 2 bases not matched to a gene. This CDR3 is CASRGQENYGYTF. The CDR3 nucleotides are TGTGCCAGCAGGGGACAGGAAAACTATGGCTACACCTTC.

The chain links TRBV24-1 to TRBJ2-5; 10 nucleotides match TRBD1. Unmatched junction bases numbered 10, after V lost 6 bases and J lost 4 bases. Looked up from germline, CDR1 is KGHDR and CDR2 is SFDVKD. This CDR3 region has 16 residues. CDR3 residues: CATSSPKGTGVETQYF. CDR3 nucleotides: TGTGCCACCAGTTCCCCGAAGGGGACAGGGGTAGAGACCCAGTACTTC.

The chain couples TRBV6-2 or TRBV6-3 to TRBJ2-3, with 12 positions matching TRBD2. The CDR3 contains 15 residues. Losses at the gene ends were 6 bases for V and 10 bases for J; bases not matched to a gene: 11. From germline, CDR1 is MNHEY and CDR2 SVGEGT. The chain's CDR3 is CASSPLAGGHRAQYF. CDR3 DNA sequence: TGTGCCAGCAGCCCGCTAGCGGGGGGGCACCGGGCGCAGTATTTT.